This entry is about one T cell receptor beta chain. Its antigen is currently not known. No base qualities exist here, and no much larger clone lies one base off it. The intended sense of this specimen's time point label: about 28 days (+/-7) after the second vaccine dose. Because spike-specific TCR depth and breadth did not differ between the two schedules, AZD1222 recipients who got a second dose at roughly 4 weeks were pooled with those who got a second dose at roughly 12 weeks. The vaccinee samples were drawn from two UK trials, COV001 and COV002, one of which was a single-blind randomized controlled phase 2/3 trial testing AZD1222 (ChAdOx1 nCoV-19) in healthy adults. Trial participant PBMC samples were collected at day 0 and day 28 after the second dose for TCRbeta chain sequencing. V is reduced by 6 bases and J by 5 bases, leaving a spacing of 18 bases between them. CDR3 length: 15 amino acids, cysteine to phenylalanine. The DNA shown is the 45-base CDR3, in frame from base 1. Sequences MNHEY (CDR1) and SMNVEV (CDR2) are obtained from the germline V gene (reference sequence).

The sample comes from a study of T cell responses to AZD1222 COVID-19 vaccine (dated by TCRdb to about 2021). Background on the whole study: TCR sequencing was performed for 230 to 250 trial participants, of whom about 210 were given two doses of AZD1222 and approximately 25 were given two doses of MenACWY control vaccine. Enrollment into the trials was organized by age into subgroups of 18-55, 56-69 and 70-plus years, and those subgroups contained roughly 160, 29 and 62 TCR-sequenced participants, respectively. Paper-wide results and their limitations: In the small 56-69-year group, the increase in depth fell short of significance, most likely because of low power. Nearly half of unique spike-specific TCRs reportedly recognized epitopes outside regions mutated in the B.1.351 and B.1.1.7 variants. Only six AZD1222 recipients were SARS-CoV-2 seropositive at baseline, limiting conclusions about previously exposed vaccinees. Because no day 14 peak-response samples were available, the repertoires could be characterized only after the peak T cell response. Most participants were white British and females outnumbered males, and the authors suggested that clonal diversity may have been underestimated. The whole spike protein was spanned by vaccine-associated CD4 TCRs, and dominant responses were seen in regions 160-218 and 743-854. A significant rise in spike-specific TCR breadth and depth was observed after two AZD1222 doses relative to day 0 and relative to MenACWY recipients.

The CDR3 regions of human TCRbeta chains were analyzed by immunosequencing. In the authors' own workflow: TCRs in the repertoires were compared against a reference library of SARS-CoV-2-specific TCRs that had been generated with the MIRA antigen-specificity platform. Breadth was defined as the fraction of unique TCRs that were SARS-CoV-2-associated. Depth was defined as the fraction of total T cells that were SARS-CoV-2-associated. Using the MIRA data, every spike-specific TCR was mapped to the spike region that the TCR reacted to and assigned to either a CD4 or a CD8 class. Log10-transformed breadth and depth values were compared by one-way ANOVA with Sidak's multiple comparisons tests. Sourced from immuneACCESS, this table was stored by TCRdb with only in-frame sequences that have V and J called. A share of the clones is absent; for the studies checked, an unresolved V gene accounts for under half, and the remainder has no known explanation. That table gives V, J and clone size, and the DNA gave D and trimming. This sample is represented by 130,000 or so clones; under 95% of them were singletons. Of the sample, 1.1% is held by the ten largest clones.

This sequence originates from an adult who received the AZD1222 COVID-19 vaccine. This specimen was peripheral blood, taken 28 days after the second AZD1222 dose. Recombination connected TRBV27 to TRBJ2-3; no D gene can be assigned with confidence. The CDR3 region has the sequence CASSSRVYGGDTQYF. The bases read TGTGCCAGCAGCTCCCGGGTCTACGGCGGAGATACGCAGTATTTT.